Listed below are T cell receptor beta chains from one sample, sequenced in a study of T-cell reconstitution after alpha-beta-depleted transplantation in children. TCRdb recomputed calls from the PCR reads with MiXCR, one row per CDR3 protein. Found here are about 540,000 distinct CDR3 sequences, approximately 30% of them singletons; the top ten hold about 35%. The material sequenced was PBMCs, taken before TCRalphabeta/CD19-depleted stem cell transplant. Source of these receptors: a boy less than two years old with Wiskott-Aldrich syndrome, due to receive a stem cell transplant. The CDR3 runs from the conserved cysteine through the conserved F or W. D genes are given only for firm matches. Some rows have no size entry. The others give once, few or many, or a class for an expanded clone.

>11|few|NA|TRBV20-1|TRBJ2-3
CSAGTVDTQYF
TGCAGTGCTGGCACGGTAGATACGCAGTATTTT
>15|NA|NA|TRBV20-1|TRBJ1-5
CSARGPDSINQPQHF
TGCAGTGCTAGAGGTCCGGACAGCATCAATCAGCCCCAGCATTTT
>17|NA|NA|TRBV12-3/TRBV12-4|TRBJ1-2
CASSLKGGAGANYGYTF
TGTGCCAGCAGTTTAAAGGGCGGGGCAGGAGCTAACTATGGCTACACCTTC
>13|NA|NA|TRBV10-3|TRBJ2-5
CAISEVGQETQYF
TGTGCCATCAGTGAGGTGGGGCAAGAGACCCAGTACTTC
>15|NA|NA|TRBV5-1|TRBJ1-1
CASSLIGGANTEAFF
TGCGCCAGCAGCTTGATCGGAGGGGCTAACACTGAAGCTTTCTTT
>14|NA|NA|TRBV6-2/TRBV6-3|TRBJ1-4
CASSYDGGREKLFF
TGTGCCAGCAGTTACGACGGGGGGCGGGAAAAACTGTTTTTT
>17|NA|NA|TRBV5-1|TRBJ2-5
CASSLGGVGGSGETQYF
TGCGCCAGCAGCTTGGGGGGAGTTGGAGGGAGCGGAGAGACCCAGTACTTC
>14|NA|NA|TRBV5-1|TRBJ2-4
CASSERPPGNIQYF
TGCGCCAGCAGCGAGAGGCCCCCTGGAAACATTCAGTACTTC
>13|few|TRBD1|TRBV18|TRBJ2-1
CASSRNRGNEQFF
TGTGCCAGCTCACGGAACAGGGGGAATGAGCAGTTCTTC
>12|few|NA|TRBV20-1|TRBJ1-5
CSARALNQPQHF
TGCAGTGCTAGAGCTTTGAATCAGCCCCAGCATTTT
>15|NA|TRBD1|TRBV6-5|TRBJ1-1
CASSSTGGASTEAFF
TGTGCCAGCAGTTCCACAGGGGGTGCGAGCACTGAAGCTTTCTTT
>12|NA|NA|TRBV15|TRBJ1-1
CATSEIVGEAFF
TGTGCCACCAGCGAAATCGTTGGGGAAGCTTTCTTT
>14|few|TRBD2|TRBV5-1|TRBJ2-7
CASSFGAGGREQYF
TGCGCCAGCAGCTTTGGCGCGGGAGGGCGAGAGCAGTACTTC
>15|NA|TRBD2|TRBV28|TRBJ2-2
CASAAGRANTGELFF
TGTGCCAGCGCCGCCGGGAGGGCGAACACCGGGGAGCTGTTTTTT
>13|NA|NA|TRBV15|TRBJ2-1
CATSRDPGGEQFF
TGTGCCACCAGCAGAGATCCAGGCGGGGAGCAGTTCTTC
>15|NA|NA|TRBV2|TRBJ2-5
CASTQGLGPRVCFYF
TGTGCCAGCACTCAGGGTTTAGGACCTCGGGTGTGCTTCTACTTC
>16|NA|NA|TRBV5-4|TRBJ1-2
CASSSGVRGANYGYTF
TGTGCCAGCAGCTCGGGGGTCAGGGGCGCTAACTATGGCTACACCTTC
>13|few|NA|TRBV28|TRBJ2-1
CATTGPFYNEQFF
TGTGCCACCACGGGGCCGTTCTACAATGAGCAGTTCTTC
>12|few|NA|TRBV10-3|TRBJ2-1
CAIRGLATQQFF
TGTGCCATCAGGGGGCTAGCGACTCAGCAGTTCTTC
>12|NA|NA|TRBV12-3/TRBV12-4|TRBJ1-1
CASTLANTEAFF
TGTGCCAGCACCCTGGCGAACACTGAAGCTTTCTTT
>14|NA|TRBD2|TRBV6-1|TRBJ2-1
CASSQRGLDSEQFF
TGTGCCAGCAGTCAGAGGGGACTAGATAGTGAGCAGTTCTTC
>17|few|TRBD2|TRBV7-9|TRBJ2-3
CASSSSGTSGNGDTQYF
TGTGCCAGCAGCTCCTCCGGGACTAGCGGGAATGGAGATACGCAGTATTTT
>16|NA|TRBD2|TRBV9|TRBJ2-2
CASSAGLAGITGELFF
TGTGCCAGCAGCGCTGGACTAGCGGGAATTACCGGGGAGCTGTTTTTT
>14|few|TRBD2|TRBV5-4|TRBJ2-7
CASSFSGTTVEQYF
TGTGCCAGCAGCTTCTCCGGGACTACCGTCGAGCAGTACTTC
>14|few|NA|TRBV5-1|TRBJ2-5
CASSFRSRQETQYF
TGCGCCAGCAGCTTCAGGTCAAGGCAAGAGACCCAGTACTTC
>14|NA|TRBD1|TRBV6-1|TRBJ2-7
CASMTAGGSYEQYF
TGTGCCAGCATGACGGCAGGGGGATCCTACGAGCAGTACTTC
>14|NA|NA|TRBV12-3/TRBV12-4|TRBJ1-6
CASSLRGYNSPLHF
TGTGCCAGCAGTTTACGGGGGTATAATTCACCCCTCCACTTT
>13|few|NA|TRBV20-1|TRBJ2-5
CSARVVARETQYF
TGCAGTGCTAGAGTGGTGGCTCGAGAGACCCAGTACTTC
>15|NA|TRBD1|TRBV12-3/TRBV12-4|TRBJ1-5
CASSSRQGGNQPQHF
TGTGCCAGCAGTTCCCGACAGGGGGGCAATCAGCCCCAGCATTTT
>14|few|NA|TRBV7-2|TRBJ2-7
CASSQRVAFYEQYF
TGTGCCAGCAGCCAGAGGGTTGCGTTTTACGAGCAGTACTTC
>14|NA|NA|TRBV20-1|TRBJ2-1
CRPAGTIRYNEQFF
TGCAGGCCGGCCGGGACAATACGTTACAATGAGCAGTTCTTC
>18|NA|TRBD2|TRBV12-5|TRBJ2-1
CASGLVVGGLSSYNEQFF
TGTGCTAGTGGTTTGGTAGTGGGAGGGCTAAGCTCCTACAATGAGCAGTTCTTC
>14|few|TRBD1|TRBV5-1|TRBJ1-1
CASSSPTGTTEAFF
TGCGCCAGCAGCTCGCCGACAGGGACCACTGAAGCTTTCTTT
>18|few|TRBD2|TRBV5-1|TRBJ2-2
CASSLAPLAATNTGELFF
TGCGCCAGCAGCTTGGCCCCCCTAGCGGCCACGAACACCGGGGAGCTGTTTTTT
>13|few|NA|TRBV24-1|TRBJ1-2
CATSESGFYGYTF
TGTGCCACCAGTGAGTCCGGATTCTATGGCTACACCTTC
>15|few|TRBD2|TRBV29-1|TRBJ2-3
CSVAGLAGAFGTQYF
TGCAGCGTCGCAGGACTAGCGGGAGCCTTTGGTACGCAGTATTTT
>16|NA|NA|TRBV7-8|TRBJ2-3
CASSLFAIGSTDTQYF
TGTGCCAGCAGCTTATTTGCGATCGGTAGCACAGATACGCAGTATTTT
>15|NA|TRBD1|TRBV19|TRBJ2-1
CASSSRGQGLNEQFF
TGTGCCAGTAGTTCCAGGGGACAGGGGTTGAATGAGCAGTTCTTC
>13|NA|NA|TRBV24-1|TRBJ2-1
CATSETGSGEQFF
TGTGCCACCAGTGAAACAGGGAGTGGTGAGCAGTTCTTC
>13|NA|NA|TRBV4-1|TRBJ2-7
CASRQVGAPEQYF
TGCGCCAGCAGACAAGTGGGGGCCCCCGAGCAGTACTTC
>12|few|TRBD2|TRBV7-2|TRBJ2-4
CASSLGLAPENF
TGTGCCAGCAGCTTAGGACTAGCACCGGAGAACTTC
>15|NA|NA|TRBV5-1|TRBJ2-3
CASSSSRDIIETQYF
TGCGCCAGCAGCTCGTCCCGGGACATTATCGAGACGCAGTATTTT
>16|NA|TRBD2|TRBV5-1|TRBJ2-3
CASSPTLAGVSDTQYF
TGCGCCAGCAGCCCGACCCTAGCGGGAGTGTCCGATACGCAGTATTTT
>15|few|NA|TRBV7-2|TRBJ1-6
CASSLAPAYNSPLHF
TGTGCCAGCAGCTTAGCGCCAGCTTATAATTCACCCCTCCACTTT
>14|few|TRBD1|TRBV27|TRBJ1-6
CASSYGTANSPLHF
TGTGCCAGCAGTTACGGGACAGCAAATTCACCCCTCCACTTT
>14|few|NA|TRBV12-3/TRBV12-4|TRBJ2-7
CASTLVGVSYEQYF
TGTGCCAGCACTTTGGTAGGGGTTAGTTACGAGCAGTACTTC
>13|NA|NA|TRBV7-9|TRBJ1-4
CAISVAGDEKLFF
TGTGCCATTTCGGTAGCGGGGGATGAAAAACTGTTTTTT
>15|NA|TRBD2|TRBV2|TRBJ2-5
CASSNLAGVRETQYF
TGTGCCAGCAGTAACCTAGCGGGAGTAAGGGAGACCCAGTACTTC
>12|NA|NA|TRBV11-2|TRBJ1-6
CASSIGASPLHF
TGTGCCAGCAGTATCGGAGCATCACCCCTCCACTTT
>15|NA|NA|TRBV27|TRBJ2-2
CASSFLGLPPGELFF
TGTGCCAGCAGTTTCCTTGGTCTCCCCCCCGGGGAGCTGTTTTTT
>16|NA|TRBD1|TRBV5-1|TRBJ1-6
CASSFSGTAYNSPLHF
TGCGCCAGCAGCTTCTCCGGGACAGCCTATAATTCACCCCTCCACTTT
>15|NA|TRBD1|TRBV10-3|TRBJ1-5
CAISNDRGGNQPQHF
TGTGCCATCAGTAACGACAGGGGCGGCAATCAGCCCCAGCATTTT
>17|few|TRBD2|TRBV3-1|TRBJ2-1
CASSQTRTSGLFNEQFF
TGTGCCAGCAGCCAGACCCGCACTAGCGGATTATTTAATGAGCAGTTCTTC
>12|NA|NA|TRBV6-4|TRBJ2-1
CASANRGNEQFF
TGTGCCAGCGCCAACCGCGGCAATGAGCAGTTCTTC
>15|NA|NA|TRBV12-3/TRBV12-4|TRBJ2-2
CASTPTGLNTGELFF
TGTGCCAGCACTCCCACGGGACTGAACACCGGGGAGCTGTTTTTT
>17|many|NA|TRBV15|TRBJ2-3
CATSRGSPGSGEDTQYF
TGTGCCACCAGCAGAGGGTCCCCCGGGAGTGGGGAAGATACGCAGTATTTT
>13|NA|NA|TRBV25-1|TRBJ2-3
CASSEPVLNTQYF
TGTGCCAGCAGTGAACCCGTACTAAATACGCAGTATTTT
>18|NA|TRBD2|TRBV5-1|TRBJ2-1
CASSLAMVLAGVYNEQFF
TGCGCCAGCAGCTTGGCCATGGTGCTAGCGGGAGTCTACAATGAGCAGTTCTTC
>14|NA|TRBD2|TRBV20-1|TRBJ2-1
CSPLGTSGRNEQFF
TGCAGTCCCCTCGGGACTAGCGGGAGAAATGAGCAGTTCTTC
>13|NA|TRBD1|TRBV3-1|TRBJ2-5
CASVHRGEETQYF
TGTGCCAGCGTTCACAGGGGAGAAGAGACCCAGTACTTC